The 28 T cell receptor beta chains below come from one sample, sequenced in a study of early T cells in non-severe SARS-CoV-2 infection. MiXCR, applied by TCRdb to the 5' RACE reads, yields one record per CDR3 protein. This sample yields about 30,000 distinct CDR3 sequences, of which roughly 3.9% are seen a single time; roughly 8.2% belongs to the top ten. The sample was whole blood. The receptors originated from an adult who was a healthcare worker with PCR-confirmed SARS-CoV-2 infection or an uninfected control (not recorded which).

Worth noting for this clonotype: At one boundary the junction diverges from the germline segment, which might be a read error. This sequence joins TRBV7-9 and TRBJ1-1, with TRBD1 matching 11 bases. Looked up from germline, CDR1 is SEHNR and CDR2 is FQNEAQ (reference sequence). The CDR3 is 16 residues long. CDR3 sequence reads: CASSSGTGGNNPEVFF. The CDR3 bases are TGTGCCAGCAGCTCCGGGACAGGGGGTAATAACCCTGAAGTTTTCTTT.

This clonotype was observed a few times. The chain is built from TRBV11-3 and TRBJ2-3; 7 positions match TRBD1. Germline CDR1 SGHNT, CDR2 YENEEA. The CDR3 sequence is 15 residues long. With 3 bases clipped from V and 2 bases from J, the junction kept 5 bases outside the gene matches. The chain's CDR3 is CASSFEGQPTDTQYF. CDR3 sequence (DNA): TGTGCCAGCAGCTTTGAGGGACAGCCCACAGATACGCAGTATTTT.

The sample holds many counts of this clonotype. V and J are TRBV29-1 and TRBJ1-2; weak D call: TRBD1 (5 bases). V lost 5 bases, J lost 0 bases, and 13 bases lay in between. Germline CDR1 and CDR2: SQVTM and ANQGSEA. The length of the CDR3 is 14 residues. CDR3 coding DNA: TGCAGCGTTACTCAGGGCCAGGCTAACTATGGCTACACCTTC. This translates into CSVTQGQANYGYTF.

There are many counts of this clonotype. The rearrangement uses TRBV20-1 and TRBJ1-2; 9 bases are a match to TRBD1. J was trimmed by 4 bases and V by 3 bases; bases with no gene match: 9. Germline loops: CDR1 DFQATT, CDR2 SNEGSKA (reference sequence). This CDR3 spans 15 amino acids. The CDR3 bases are TGCAGTGCTAGGGCGACAGGGGGAAGTAGCTATGGCTACACCTTC. Its translation is CSARATGGSSYGYTF.

The CDR3 bases are TGCGCCAGCAGCGACGGGACAAGCTCCTACGAGCAGTACTTC. This translates into CASSDGTSSYEQYF. V is TRBV5-1 and J is TRBJ2-7; D may be TRBD1 (6 bases). The V gene's germline CDR1 is SGHRS and CDR2 YFSETQ. The CDR3 length is 14 residues. Trimming removed 4 bases at V and 0 bases at J, with 11 bases between.

This clonotype was recorded at least ten times. This chain links TRBV6-5 with TRBJ2-1; weak D call: TRBD1 (5 bases). Germline loops: CDR1 MNHEY, CDR2 SVGAGI. V shed 2 bases and J shed 10 bases, with 12 bases lying between them. This CDR3 contains 13 residues. The chain's CDR3 is CASSYRGWGEQFF. The CDR3 nucleotides are TGTGCCAGCAGTTACAGGGGTTGGGGAGAGCAGTTCTTC.

This clonotype was counted at least ten times. The rearrangement uses TRBV15 and TRBJ2-7, with 9 bases lining up with TRBD1. From germline, CDR1 is LNHNV and CDR2 YYDKDF (reference sequence). Trimming took 0 bases from V and 3 from J; bases not matched to a gene: 12. This CDR3 region has 18 residues. The DNA for the CDR3 is TGTGCCACCAGCAGAGATGCTGTTCGGGACAGGGAATACTACGAGCAGTACTTC. As protein: CATSRDAVRDREYYEQYF.

In this sample, this clonotype turned up many times. The chain recombines TRBV7-6 with TRBJ1-6; no clear D. Deletions cut 1 base from V and 13 bases from J, with 11 bases between. Germline CDR1 is SGHVS and CDR2 is FNYEAQ. CDR3 length: 13 amino acids. As DNA, the CDR3 is TGTGCCAGCAGCTTAGGATCTGAGTTCCCCCTCCACTTT. Translating gives CASSLGSEFPLHF.

This clonotype has at least ten counts. The V and J genes are TRBV6-5 and TRBJ1-3, with D unresolved. CDR1 MNHEY and CDR2 SVGAGI come from the germline V gene. Trimming shortened V by 7 bases and J by 0 bases, and 7 bases separated the two germline ends. The CDR3 loop spans 13 amino acids. The CDR3 here is CASKSNSGNTIYF. CDR3 nucleotide sequence: TGTGCCAGCAAAAGCAACTCTGGAAACACCATATATTTT.

This clonotype was detected ten times or more. The chain links TRBV3-1 to TRBJ2-1; the D call may be TRBD1 or TRBD2 (5 bases each). CDR3 size: 13 residues. Germline V gene lookup returns CDR1 LGHDT and CDR2 YNNKEL (reference sequence). V was clipped by 2 bases and J by 8 bases, with 10 bases between them. The DNA for the CDR3 is TGTGCCAGCAGCCAACGGGACCGAGATGAGCAGTTCTTC. The encoded protein is CASSQRDRDEQFF.

The chain employs TRBV30 and TRBJ1-4; D gene ambiguous. Germline V gene sequence: CDR1 GTSNPN, CDR2 SVGIG (reference sequence). The CDR3 extends over 11 amino acids. V shed 7 bases and J shed 7 bases, with 10 bases lying between them. In DNA form, the CDR3 reads TGTGCCTCATATACGGGTGAAAAACTGTTTTTT. Translating it yields CASYTGEKLFF.

This clonotype was recorded many times. The chain has TRBV29-1 and TRBJ1-1, with unresolved D. V was shortened by 7 bases and J by 2 bases, with 20 bases between the two germline ends. The CDR3 runs 15 residues. Looked up from germline, CDR1 is SQVTM and CDR2 is ANQGSEA. The DNA for the CDR3 is TGCAGCGGCCGAATAGGCAGCCAACCTAACACTGAAGCTTTCTTT. Amino acids: CSGRIGSQPNTEAFF.

This clonotype was detected many times. CDR3 DNA: TGTGCCAGCAGCCACGTTGGAGGGATCCGGAGGACTGAAGCTTTCTTT. Amino acid sequence: CASSHVGGIRRTEAFF. V is TRBV14 and J is TRBJ1-1; no clear D gene. CDR3 length: 16 residues. Germline V lookup: CDR1 SGHDN, CDR2 FVKESK. The ends were cut back, 3 bases at V and 5 bases at J, with 19 bases in the middle.

The rearrangement links TRBV15 to TRBJ2-5; possible D gene TRBD2, 5 bases. Germline assignment: CDR1 LNHNV and CDR2 YYDKDF (reference sequence). V was trimmed by 0 bases and J by 5 bases, leaving 16 bases between them. The CDR3 is 16 residues long. The CDR3 coding sequence is TGTGCCACCAGCAGAGATAAGGAACTAGGATCGGAGACCCAGTACTTC. Translated: CATSRDKELGSETQYF.

In this sample, this clonotype turned up many times. This chain connects TRBV9 to TRBJ1-1, with TRBD1 as a possible D gene (5 bases). The V gene lost 7 bases and the J gene lost 5 bases, with 18 bases spanning the gap. The germline CDR1 and CDR2 sequences are SGDLS and YYNGEE. This CDR3 has 14 residues. The CDR3 here is CASSPEGRGTEAFF. Written as DNA, the CDR3 is TGTGCCAGCTCGCCCGAGGGCCGGGGGACTGAAGCTTTCTTT.

This clonotype was seen repeatedly, ten times or more. DNA of the CDR3: TGTGCCTGCCGGGTAATCGACCTAGCCAAAAACATTCAGTACTTC. It translates to CACRVIDLAKNIQYF. This rearrangement joins TRBV12-3 or TRBV12-4 to TRBJ2-4; D remains ambiguous. The germline V and J ends were trimmed by 11 bases and 0 bases, with 17 bases remaining between them. The CDR3 runs to 15 residues.

This clonotype showed up many times. This sequence joins TRBV19 and TRBJ2-1; TRBD1 matches at 10 bases. The length of the CDR3 is 16 residues. Germline V gene lookup returns CDR1 LNHDA and CDR2 SQIVND (reference sequence). The ends lost 8 bases at V and 7 bases at J; junction bases unmatched: 14. CDR3 DNA: TGTGCCAGTCACTCAGGCGGGACAGGGGCTTGGAATGAGCAGTTCTTC. It yields the protein CASHSGGTGAWNEQFF.

This clonotype was recorded many times. This chain links TRBV6-4 with TRBJ2-3, with 8 bases fitting TRBD1. V was pared by 0 bases and J by 1 base, with 0 bases of the junction left unmatched. This CDR3 comprises 15 residues. Germline CDR1 and CDR2: MRHNA and SNTAGT. CDR3 sequence reads: CASSDSGQGTDTQYF. CDR3 DNA sequence: TGTGCCAGCAGTGACTCGGGACAGGGCACAGATACGCAGTATTTT.

This clonotype has ten or more counts. V is TRBV16 and J is TRBJ2-3; tentatively, D is TRBD1 (5 bases). CDR1 and CDR2 (germline): KGHSY, FQNENV. V gave up 2 bases and J gave up 2 bases, with 11 bases separating them. This CDR3 comprises 15 residues. CDR3 nucleotides: TGTGCCAGCAGCCAAGCTGTGACAGCCACAGATACGCAGTATTTT. Its protein is CASSQAVTATDTQYF. Using reference TRBV16 and TRBJ2-3 for the parts outside the CDR3, the full variable domain is GEEVAQTPKHLVRGEGQKAKLYCAPIKGHSYVFWYQQVLKNEFKFLISFQNENVFDETGMPKERFSAKCLPNSPCSLEIQATKLEDSAVYFCASSQAVTATDTQYFGPGTRLTVL.

This clonotype was found a few times. The chain carries TRBV6-5 and TRBJ1-5; D remains unclear. Germline loops: CDR1 MNHEY, CDR2 SVGAGI. Trimming shortened V by 8 bases and J by 9 bases, and 14 bases separated the two germline ends. There are 12 residues in the CDR3. The CDR3 sequence is CASGPSGGPQHF. As DNA, the CDR3 is TGTGCCAGCGGCCCCTCTGGAGGGCCCCAGCATTTT.

Many counts were recorded for this clonotype. The chain links TRBV27 to TRBJ2-1; 7 bases match TRBD1. Looked up from germline, CDR1 is MNHEY and CDR2 is SMNVEV (reference sequence). The ends lost 3 bases at V and 5 bases at J; junction bases unmatched: 7. This CDR3 has 15 residues. CDR3: CASSFEGQNNNEQFF. The CDR3 DNA sequence: TGTGCCAGCAGTTTCGAGGGACAGAATAACAATGAGCAGTTCTTC.

This clonotype was detected many times. This chain uses TRBV9 with TRBJ2-3, with 11 bases lining up with TRBD2. V lost 4 bases to trimming and J lost 5 bases; unmatched junction nucleotides: 9. This CDR3 is 16 amino acids long. Germline V lookup: CDR1 SGDLS, CDR2 YYNGEE. CDR3 sequence reads: CASSISGGATRDTQYF. The CDR3 region has the DNA TGTGCCAGCAGCATTAGCGGGGGGGCCACCCGAGATACGCAGTATTTT. Full variable domain (missing parts from reference TRBV9 and TRBJ2-3): DSGVTQTPKHLITATGQRVTLRCSPRSGDLSVYWYQQSLDQGLQFLIQYYNGEERAKGNILERFSAQQFPDLHSELNLSSLELGDSALYFCASSISGGATRDTQYFGPGTRLTVL.

The chain joins TRBV29-1 to TRBJ2-3; TRBD2 is a possible D gene (6 bases). This CDR3 comprises 12 residues. Germline CDR1 SQVTM, CDR2 ANQGSEA. Trimming pared 8 bases from V and 3 bases from J, leaving 12 bases between. Here the CDR3 reads CSSRGGTDTQYF. The CDR3 coding sequence is TGCAGCTCCCGAGGAGGGACAGATACGCAGTATTTT.

This clonotype came up many times. DNA for the CDR3: TGTGCCAGCAGTTTAAGAGGTAGCAATCAGCCCCAGCATTTT. Its protein is CASSLRGSNQPQHF. The chain has TRBV6-5 and TRBJ1-5; D remains unclear. The CDR3 is 14 amino acids. Germline assignment: CDR1 MNHEY and CDR2 SVGAGI. The V end was cut by 4 bases, the J end by 0 bases, with 7 bases between.

This clonotype occurred many times. The chain links TRBV5-1 to TRBJ2-7; 9 bases line up with TRBD2. Losses at the gene ends were 4 bases for V and 3 bases for J; bases not matched to a gene: 5. The V gene's germline CDR1 is SGHRS and CDR2 YFSETQ. The CDR3 length is 14 residues. This chain's CDR3 is CASSPSGENYEQYF. CDR3 coding DNA: TGCGCCAGCAGCCCTAGCGGGGAGAACTACGAGCAGTACTTC.

This clonotype was seen many times. CDR3 sequence reads: CASSLAGQGETQYF. DNA of the CDR3: TGCGCCAGCAGCTTGGCAGGACAGGGGGAGACCCAGTACTTC. The rearrangement uses TRBV5-1 and TRBJ2-5; 9 bases are a match to TRBD1. The ends lost 0 bases at V and 5 bases at J; junction bases unmatched: 2. This CDR3 has 14 residues. Germline V lookup: CDR1 SGHRS, CDR2 YFSETQ.

This clonotype was recorded many times. The chain joins TRBV6-2 or TRBV6-3 to TRBJ2-5; D ambiguous. Trimming left V 0 bases short and J 5 bases short, with 1 base between. The CDR3 runs 11 residues. Germline CDR1 is MNHEY and CDR2 is SVGEGT. The CDR3 reads CASSYSETQYF. The CDR3 coding sequence is TGTGCCAGCAGTTACTCGGAGACCCAGTACTTC.

This clonotype was counted at least ten times. The chain links TRBV6-5 to TRBJ2-7; 8 positions agree with TRBD1. Losses at the gene ends were 2 bases for V and 3 bases for J; bases not matched to a gene: 9. The CDR3 totals 16 residues. CDR1 and CDR2 (germline): MNHEY, SVGAGI. The CDR3 loop reads CASSYLSRGQVYEQYF. In DNA, the CDR3 is TGTGCCAGCAGTTACCTCTCCAGGGGGCAGGTCTACGAGCAGTACTTC.